There are a few counts of the clone carrying this T cell receptor (beta chain). Other DNA sequences in this sample translate to the same CDR3. TCRdb's table, derived via immunoSEQ multiplex PCR, lists solely in-frame clones and lacks some. This sample has about 270,000 clones, with under 95% found just once. The data belong to a study of blood T cell repertoires in COVID-19. Study context: Both acute and convalescent COVID-19 samples were obtained from the United States, Italy and Spain.

In assigning cohorts, the study relied on participant-reported clinical history. Someone with COVID-19 had been met by exposed participants within 2 weeks before study entry. Per the germline V gene, CDR1 is SQVTM and CDR2 is ANQGSEA. The trim removed 4 bases at V and 0 bases at J, leaving 0 bases unmatched. The CDR3 runs to 12 residues. This chain uses TRBV29-1 with TRBJ2-7; 7 bases are shared with TRBD1. The sample taken for sequencing was PBMCs or T cells enriched from blood (not recorded which). This receptor was obtained from a man aged 35-49 years who had been exposed to COVID-19. CDR3 DNA: TGCAGCGTTGGACAGGGCTCCTACGAGCAGTACTTC. This encodes CSVGQGSYEQYF.